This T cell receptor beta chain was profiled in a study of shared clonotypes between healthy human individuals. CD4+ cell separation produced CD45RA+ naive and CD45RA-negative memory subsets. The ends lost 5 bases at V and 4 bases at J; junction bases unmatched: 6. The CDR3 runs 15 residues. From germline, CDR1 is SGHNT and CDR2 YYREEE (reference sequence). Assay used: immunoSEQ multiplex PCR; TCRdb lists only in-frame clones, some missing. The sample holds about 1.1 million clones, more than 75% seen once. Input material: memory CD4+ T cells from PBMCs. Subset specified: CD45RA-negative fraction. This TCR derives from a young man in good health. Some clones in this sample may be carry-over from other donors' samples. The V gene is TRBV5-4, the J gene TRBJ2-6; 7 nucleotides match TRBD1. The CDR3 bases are TGTGCCAGCAGGACAGGGTCCCTCGGGGCCAACGTCCTGACTTTC. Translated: CASRTGSLGANVLTF.